The 32 T cell receptor beta chains presented below share a single source sample, sequenced in a study of cytomegalovirus exposure and HLA in healthy donors. Profiling relied on immunoSEQ multiplex PCR, and the TCRdb table lists in-frame clones only, not all of them. The table has roughly 310,000 clones, around 90% seen once. Sequencing input: PBMCs. Source of these receptors: a man younger than 40 in good health and CMV-seronegative.

The rearrangement links TRBV4-3 to TRBJ1-2; 9 bases are a match to TRBD1. In germline, CDR1 is LGHNA, CDR2 YSLEER. The CDR3 contains 18 residues. V gave up 2 bases and J gave up 6 bases; unmatched junction bases: 16. In nucleotides, the CDR3 is TGCGCCAGCAGCCAATGGCCGGGACAGGGAGGAGGAAGAAATGGCTACACCTTC. This encodes CASSQWPGQGGGRNGYTF.

The rearrangement uses TRBV6-1 and TRBJ1-3, with D tentatively TRBD1 (5 bases). Trimming removed 1 base from V and 0 bases from J, with 22 bases in between. This CDR3 spans 20 amino acids. Germline lookup yields CDR1 MNHNS and CDR2 SASEGT. CDR3 amino acids: CASSEVTRTRPNFSGNTIYF. The CDR3 region has the DNA TGTGCCAGCAGTGAAGTAACGCGGACACGACCAAACTTCTCTGGAAACACCATATATTTT.

J is TRBJ2-2 and V is TRBV5-6; maybe TRBD1 (5 bases). In germline, CDR1 is SGHDT, CDR2 YYEEEE. The CDR3 loop spans 16 amino acids. Between the trimmed V and J ends, which lost 1 base and 0 bases, there was a span of 10 bases. The CDR3 region is CASSLIRATNTGELFF. The CDR3 nucleotides read TGTGCCAGCAGCTTGATCAGGGCCACGAACACCGGGGAGCTGTTTTTT.

The chain couples TRBV5-5 to TRBJ2-7; 9 nucleotides match TRBD2. The CDR3 has 16 amino acids. Trimming took 0 bases from V and 4 from J; bases not matched to a gene: 8. From germline, CDR1 is SGHKS and CDR2 YYEKEE (reference sequence). The CDR3 protein is CASSLGGTGLAYEQYF. CDR3 bases: TGTGCCAGCAGCTTGGGGGGTACGGGACTAGCTTACGAGCAGTACTTC.

This clone was seen once. The chain employs TRBV11-3 and TRBJ1-6; D call uncertain. The CDR3 extends over 16 amino acids. V lost 3 bases and J 7 bases, leaving 16 bases between the germline ends. CDR1 is SGHNT, CDR2 YENEEA, per germline. CDR3 DNA: TGTGCCAGCAGCTTTCTCTTGGAAACAGACAATTCACCCCTCCACTTT. It specifies CASSFLLETDNSPLHF.

This rearrangement joins TRBV15 to TRBJ2-7; TRBD1 matches at 9 bases. J gave up 6 bases and V 2 bases, and 14 bases lay outside the gene matches. CDR1 is LNHNV, CDR2 YYDKDF, per germline (reference sequence). This CDR3 comprises 17 residues. CDR3 protein: CATSRHRIQGARSEQYF. The DNA of the CDR3 is TGTGCCACCAGCAGACACAGAATACAGGGGGCGCGTAGCGAGCAGTACTTC.

CDR3 amino acids: CASSSPGTGTSKNIQYF. CDR3 DNA: TGTGCCAGCAGCTCACCCGGGACAGGGACATCCAAAAACATTCAGTACTTC. The chain recombines TRBV7-2 with TRBJ2-4; 9 bases align to TRBD1. This CDR3 has 17 amino acids. Looked up from germline, CDR1 is SGHTA and CDR2 is FQGNSA. Germline trimming cut 4 bases from V and 2 bases from J; bases unmatched to any gene: 9.

The chain links TRBV27 to TRBJ2-7; D ambiguous. Germline V gives CDR1 MNHEY, CDR2 SMNVEV (reference sequence). This CDR3 comprises 11 residues. Between the trimmed V and J ends, which lost 4 bases and 3 bases, there was a span of 4 bases. The CDR3 loop is CASSSYYEQYF. CDR3 sequence (DNA): TGTGCCAGCAGTTCCTACTACGAGCAGTACTTC.

CDR3 sequence: CASSPTSTSTDTQYF. The CDR3 DNA sequence: TGTGCCAGTAGCCCTACTAGTACTAGCACAGATACGCAGTATTTT. The genes are TRBV19 and TRBJ2-3; possibly TRBD2 for D (5 bases). The V gene lost 6 bases and the J gene lost 0 bases, with 13 bases spanning the gap. Germline loops: CDR1 LNHDA, CDR2 SQIVND (reference sequence). There are 15 residues in the CDR3.

CDR3 in DNA: TGCGCCAGCAGCTTGGAGAGGGCTGGAGAGCAGTACTTC. It is translated as CASSLERAGEQYF. The chain has TRBV5-1 and TRBJ2-7; TRBD2 might be the D (5 bases). Germline CDR1 and CDR2: SGHRS and YFSETQ. The CDR3 has 13 residues. Trimming cost V 0 bases and J 7 bases, with 11 bases left between them.

The chain links TRBV12-5 to TRBJ1-2, with TRBD1 matching 10 bases. CDR3 length: 15 amino acids. The germline CDR1 and CDR2 sequences are LGHNT and FRNRAP. J was trimmed by 4 bases and V by 1 base; bases with no gene match: 3. CDR3 residues: CASGLETGGGYGYTF. For the CDR3, the DNA is TGTGCTAGTGGTTTGGAGACAGGGGGCGGCTATGGCTACACCTTC.

This clone has a single count. V and J are TRBV25-1 and TRBJ2-1; D not certain. Germline CDR1 reads MGHDK; CDR2 reads SYGVNS. With 1 base removed from V and 10 bases from J, the gap between germline ends came to 8 bases. The CDR3 spans 12 residues. The CDR3: CASSESLYEQFF. DNA of the CDR3: TGTGCCAGCAGTGAATCCCTATACGAGCAGTTCTTC.

This chain joins TRBV7-8 and TRBJ2-4; 8 positions match TRBD1. V dropped 1 base and J dropped 2; count of bases not matched to a gene: 4. Germline V gene sequence: CDR1 SGHVS, CDR2 FQNEAQ. The CDR3 runs to 16 residues. The CDR3 sequence is CASSLGGTGSKNIQYF. The CDR3 nucleotides read TGTGCCAGCAGCTTAGGGGGGACAGGATCCAAAAACATTCAGTACTTC.

The rearrangement links TRBV6-1 to TRBJ1-5, with D perhaps matching TRBD1 (5 bases). The ends were cut back, 0 bases at V and 7 bases at J, with 13 bases in the middle. The CDR3 has 15 residues. Germline V gene data show CDR1 as MNHNS and CDR2 as SASEGT. CDR3: CASSEALGDWQPQHF. In nucleotides, the CDR3 is TGTGCCAGCAGTGAAGCGCTTGGGGACTGGCAGCCCCAGCATTTT.

Many counts were recorded for this clone. The chain combines TRBV19 with TRBJ1-1, with D hard to call. Trimming pared 6 bases from V and 1 base from J, leaving 15 bases between. This CDR3 has 15 amino acids. Germline V gene data show CDR1 as LNHDA and CDR2 as SQIVND (reference sequence). The DNA of the CDR3 is TGTGCCAGTAGGACGATAGCCACCTCGAACACTGAAGCTTTCTTT. It specifies CASRTIATSNTEAFF.

The count of this clone is one. J is TRBJ1-5 and V is TRBV15; D perhaps matches TRBD1 (6 bases). This CDR3 has 15 amino acids. CDR1 is LNHNV, CDR2 YYDKDF, per germline (reference sequence). The ends were cut back, 0 bases at V and 7 bases at J, with 13 bases in the middle. The CDR3 DNA reads TGTGCCACCAGCAGAGATCAACAGGGCTGGCAGCCCCAGCATTTT. This sequence encodes CATSRDQQGWQPQHF.

This clone was detected only once. This chain joins TRBV7-2 and TRBJ2-7; D might be TRBD1 (5 bases). This CDR3 has 13 residues. Germline CDR1 SGHTA, CDR2 FQGNSA. Trimming took off 1 base at V and 6 bases at J, with 10 bases between the two ends. The CDR3: CASSLVTQGEQYF. CDR3 DNA sequence: TGTGCCAGCAGCTTAGTAACCCAGGGCGAGCAGTACTTC. Drawing the rest from reference TRBV7-2 and TRBJ2-7, the complete variable domain is GAGVSQSPSNKVTEKGKDVELRCDPISGHTALYWYRQSLGQGLEFLIYFQGNSAPDKSGLPSDRFSAERTGGSVSTLTIQRTQQEDSAVYLCASSLVTQGEQYFGPGTRLTVT.

In this sample, this clone turned up once. The chain couples TRBV27 to TRBJ2-7, with D unresolved. Germline V CDR1 and CDR2: MNHEY, SMNVEV (reference sequence). The ends were cut back, 5 bases at V and 3 bases at J, with 11 bases in the middle. The CDR3 contains 13 residues. The CDR3, as DNA: TGTGCCAGCAGTCCCTGGGCGCTCTACGAGCAGTACTTC. Translating gives CASSPWALYEQYF.

This clone appeared a single time. This sequence joins TRBV6-1 and TRBJ2-1, with TRBD1 identical over 8 bases. Germline values: CDR1 MNHNS, CDR2 SASEGT. J gave up 0 bases and V 3 bases, and 7 bases lay outside the gene matches. CDR3 size: 17 residues. As DNA, the CDR3 is TGTGCCAGCAGTGACCGGGACAGGAGATACTCCTACAATGAGCAGTTCTTC. Its protein is CASSDRDRRYSYNEQFF.

The chain carries TRBV9 and TRBJ1-1, with unresolved D. Germline values: CDR1 SGDLS, CDR2 YYNGEE. Trimming pared 0 bases from V and 5 bases from J, leaving 14 bases between. The CDR3 totals 15 residues. The CDR3 bases are TGTGCCAGCAGCGTAGAAGGAGGGATAGTAACTGAAGCTTTCTTT. Its translation is CASSVEGGIVTEAFF. The full variable domain, completed using reference TRBV9 and TRBJ1-1, is DSGVTQTPKHLITATGQRVTLRCSPRSGDLSVYWYQQSLDQGLQFLIQYYNGEERAKGNILERFSAQQFPDLHSELNLSSLELGDSALYFCASSVEGGIVTEAFFGQGTRLTVV.

The chain uses TRBV19 and TRBJ2-3, with D possibly being TRBD2 (7 bases). CDR1 LNHDA and CDR2 SQIVND come from the germline V gene (reference sequence). The germline V and J ends were trimmed by 1 base and 5 bases, with 16 bases remaining between them. The CDR3 has 16 amino acids. The CDR3 sequence is CASSIGRGGAEDTQYF. CDR3 in DNA: TGTGCCAGTAGTATAGGTAGGGGGGGCGCGGAAGATACGCAGTATTTT.

The chain joins TRBV18 to TRBJ1-2; a possible D gene is TRBD1 (5 bases). Trimming shortened V by 3 bases and J by 4 bases, and 15 bases separated the two germline ends. Germline V gene sequence: CDR1 KGHSH, CDR2 LQKENI. The CDR3 covers 15 residues. The CDR3 here is CASSPLQGEVYGYTF. Written as DNA, the CDR3 is TGTGCCAGCTCACCGTTACAAGGGGAGGTCTATGGCTACACCTTC.

The chain is built from TRBV10-3 and TRBJ2-5; 11 bases line up with TRBD2. This CDR3 spans 18 amino acids. Germline lookup yields CDR1 ENHRY and CDR2 SYGVKD. The trim removed 2 bases at V and 5 bases at J, leaving 13 bases unmatched. The CDR3 DNA is TGTGCCATCAGTGAGATTCTAGCGGGGGGCTTTTCTGAGGAGACCCAGTACTTC. It specifies CAISEILAGGFSEETQYF.

This clone was seen only once. V usage is TRBV2 and J usage is TRBJ2-5, with 12 bases lining up with TRBD2. From germline, CDR1 is SNHLY and CDR2 FYNNEI. The trim removed 7 bases at V and 5 bases at J, leaving 8 bases unmatched. The CDR3 extends over 15 amino acids. The CDR3 DNA reads TGTGCCAGCAAAGTGTCTAGCGGGGGGGTTGAGACCCAGTACTTC. Translation: CASKVSSGGVETQYF.

The chain employs TRBV27 and TRBJ1-2; no clear D gene. V shed 4 bases and J shed 4 bases, with 16 bases lying between them. The CDR3 is 15 residues long. The germline CDR1 and CDR2 sequences are MNHEY and SMNVEV (reference sequence). This CDR3 reads CASSYREGGVYGYTF. The CDR3 DNA reads as TGTGCCAGCAGTTATCGAGAGGGAGGAGTCTATGGCTACACCTTC.

The chain employs TRBV11-2 and TRBJ1-4; tentatively, D is TRBD1 (5 bases). Germline CDR1 SGHAT, CDR2 FQNNGV. V lost 9 bases and J lost 3, with 14 bases in between. There are 14 residues in the CDR3. The CDR3 loop reads CASATGWANEKLFF. The CDR3 bases are TGTGCCAGTGCTACAGGATGGGCTAATGAAAAACTGTTTTTT.

The gene calls are TRBV6-5 and TRBJ1-1, with 7 bases lining up with TRBD1. Germline lookup yields CDR1 MNHEY and CDR2 SVGAGI. The J segment lost 7 bases and the V segment lost 7 bases, leaving 12 bases of the junction unmatched. This CDR3 has 14 residues. This chain's CDR3 is CASTPGQVVNEAFF. The CDR3 DNA reads as TGTGCCAGCACTCCCGGACAGGTAGTTAATGAAGCTTTCTTT.

The rearrangement links TRBV12-5 to TRBJ2-5; 12 bases agree with TRBD2. The CDR3 covers 14 residues. Germline-derived CDR1 and CDR2 are LGHNT and FRNRAP. With V trimmed by 6 bases and J by 5 bases, 4 bases remained unmatched. CDR3 nucleotides: TGTGCTAGTGGCCTAGCGGGGGGGACGGAGACCCAGTACTTC. Translated, it gives CASGLAGGTETQYF.

The table lists this clone with a count of one. V and J are TRBV6-1 and TRBJ2-1; TRBD1 aligns across 10 bases. With 0 bases clipped from V and 0 bases from J, the junction kept 2 bases outside the gene matches. CDR1 and CDR2 from the germline V gene are MNHNS and SASEGT. The CDR3 has 17 residues. The CDR3 sequence: CASSEAGTGVSYNEQFF. CDR3 sequence (DNA): TGTGCCAGCAGTGAAGCGGGGACAGGGGTCTCCTACAATGAGCAGTTCTTC.

The chain recombines TRBV6-5 with TRBJ2-7; D uncertain. Trimming left V 5 bases short and J 2 bases short, with 10 bases between. This CDR3 has 13 amino acids. CDR1 MNHEY and CDR2 SVGAGI come from the germline V gene. The chain's CDR3 is CASSDQRPYEQYF. CDR3 sequence (DNA): TGTGCCAGCAGTGACCAGCGACCCTACGAGCAGTACTTC.

The gene calls are TRBV19 and TRBJ1-1; D remains unclear. Germline lookup yields CDR1 LNHDA and CDR2 SQIVND (reference sequence). This CDR3 is built from 14 residues. V lost 7 bases and J lost 1, with 13 bases in between. For the CDR3, the DNA is TGTGCCAGTACCCCACACGGAGAGAACACTGAAGCTTTCTTT. Residues: CASTPHGENTEAFF.

The genes are TRBV11-3 and TRBJ2-1; 11 positions agree with TRBD2. Per germline, CDR1 SGHNT and CDR2 YENEEA. The CDR3 sequence is 15 residues long. J lost 4 bases, V lost 8 bases, and 7 bases had no gene match. In nucleotides, the CDR3 is TGTGCCAGCGCCACTAGCGGGGGTAAATACAATGAGCAGTTCTTC. This gives the protein CASATSGGKYNEQFF. Supplemented by reference TRBV11-3 and TRBJ2-1, the full variable domain reads EAGVVQSPRYKIIEKKQPVAFWCNPISGHNTLYWYLQNLGQGPELLIRYENEEAVDDSQLPKDRFSAERLKGVDSTLKIQPAELGDSAVYLCASATSGGKYNEQFFGPGTRLTVL.